What follows are 10 T cell receptor beta chains derived from one specimen sequenced in a study of T cells after yellow fever vaccination. Each CDR3 protein is one row after TCRdb ran MiXCR on the 5' RACE reads. The sample includes 170,000 or so distinct CDR3 sequences, around 9.7% of them seen just once. Sequenced here: CD8+ T cells sorted from PBMCs, sampled 45 days after the yellow fever booster vaccination. These receptors all stem from a man between 18 and 29 years old who received the YFV17D yellow fever vaccine.

There are a few counts of this clonotype. The gene calls are TRBV6-2 or TRBV6-3 and TRBJ2-6; 9 bases map to TRBD1. This CDR3 is 17 amino acids long. CDR1 is MNHEY and CDR2 is SVGEGT in the germline V gene. V gave up 4 bases and J gave up 5 bases; unmatched junction bases: 9. CDR3 nucleotides: TGTGCCAGCAGTTGGTCCCGGGACAGGGAAAGGGCCAACGTCCTGACTTTC. Translating it yields CASSWSRDRERANVLTF.

This clonotype occurred many times. The J gene is TRBJ1-1, the V gene TRBV4-1; no firm D call. The CDR3 is 14 amino acids. Per germline, CDR1 MGHRA and CDR2 YSYEKL. With 4 bases removed from V and 4 bases from J, the gap between germline ends came to 13 bases. The CDR3 is CASSPRAGGTEAFF. The CDR3 DNA reads TGCGCCAGCAGCCCACGGGCGGGTGGCACTGAAGCTTTCTTT.

The chain joins TRBV6-2 or TRBV6-3 to TRBJ2-1, with D possibly TRBD2 on 6 matching bases. The V end lost 2 bases, the J end lost 9 bases, and 17 bases lay between the germline ends. Germline values: CDR1 MNHEY, CDR2 SVGEGT. The CDR3 has 15 amino acids. CDR3 protein: CASSYRGGFTVEQFF. For the CDR3, the DNA is TGTGCCAGCAGTTACCGTGGGGGGTTCACGGTTGAGCAGTTCTTC.

This clonotype occurred a few times. The chain has TRBV7-7 and TRBJ2-1, with D perhaps TRBD1 (6 bases). V was trimmed by 2 bases and J by 4 bases, leaving 12 bases between them. CDR1 SSHAT and CDR2 FNYEAQ come from the germline V gene (reference sequence). The CDR3 consists of 15 residues. The CDR3: CASSLTVGQYNEQFF. CDR3 DNA sequence: TGTGCCAGCAGCTTAACAGTCGGACAGTACAATGAGCAGTTCTTC.

This clonotype showed up just a few times. The rearrangement joins TRBV6-2 or TRBV6-3 to TRBJ1-1; TRBD1 aligns across 7 bases. The CDR3 loop spans 14 amino acids. V dropped 6 bases and J dropped 6; count of bases not matched to a gene: 10. Germline assignment: CDR1 MNHEY and CDR2 SVGEGT. The CDR3 DNA reads as TGTGCCAGCAGCCCAGGCAGGGGGGTTTCTGAAGCTTTCTTT. This gives the protein CASSPGRGVSEAFF.

This clonotype was counted only a few times. The V call is TRBV6-5, the J call TRBJ1-2; D possibly corresponds to TRBD1 (6 bases). The CDR3 extends over 14 amino acids. The germline V gene has CDR1 MNHEY and CDR2 SVGAGI. Trimming pared 3 bases from V and 3 bases from J, leaving 11 bases between. The CDR3 loop is CASSYGGQDYGYTF. CDR3 nucleotide sequence: TGTGCCAGCAGTTATGGGGGCCAGGACTATGGCTACACCTTC.

In its sample, this clonotype was seen a few times. This chain connects TRBV7-9 to TRBJ1-1, with 9 bases that match TRBD1. V dropped 5 bases and J dropped 1; count of bases not matched to a gene: 8. Germline-derived CDR1 and CDR2 are SEHNR and FQNEAQ (reference sequence). This CDR3 is 16 amino acids long. The CDR3 coding sequence is TGTGCCAGCAGCGCGAACCCGACAGGGGGGAACACTGAAGCTTTCTTT. This encodes CASSANPTGGNTEAFF.

The chain carries TRBV10-3 and TRBJ2-3, with 10 bases aligning to TRBD2. J gave up 5 bases and V 6 bases, and 8 bases lay outside the gene matches. CDR3 length: 15 amino acids. Looked up from germline, CDR1 is ENHRY and CDR2 is SYGVKD. The CDR3 spells CAIRRAGGSEDTQYF. The CDR3, as DNA: TGTGCCATCAGGAGAGCGGGGGGGTCGGAAGATACGCAGTATTTT.

CDR3 bases: TGTGCCAGCAGCTCGACTGACAGGGGGCAAGGAGAGCAGTACGTC. This sequence encodes CASSSTDRGQGEQYV. The rearrangement joins TRBV7-2 to TRBJ2-7; 10 nucleotides line up with TRBD1. CDR1 and CDR2 from the germline V gene are SGHTA and FQGNSA. Trimming at V came to 4 bases and at J to 7 bases, leaving 10 bases not matched to a gene. The CDR3 is 15 residues long.

This clonotype was seen a few times. V usage is TRBV12-3 or TRBV12-4 and J usage is TRBJ2-4; weak D call: TRBD1 (5 bases). The CDR3 loop spans 13 amino acids. The germline V and J ends were trimmed by 6 bases and 6 bases, with 12 bases remaining between them. For the CDR3, the DNA is TGTGCCAGCAGGCCAGGGTTGGGAAACATTCAGTACTTC. Its protein is CASRPGLGNIQYF.